The 23 T cell receptor beta chains in this list originate from one sample, sequenced in a study of T cell responses to AZD1222 COVID-19 vaccine. Sequencing was performed with immunoSEQ multiplex PCR; in TCRdb, only in-frame clones are kept and a portion is missing. In the table there are about 140,000 clones, 85% to 95% of which are singletons. Sequenced material: peripheral blood, taken on day 0 of AZD1222 vaccination. The receptors were sampled from an adult in good health.

The chain is built from TRBV19 and TRBJ2-7; D not resolved. CDR1 LNHDA and CDR2 SQIVND come from the germline V gene (reference sequence). V lost 5 bases and J lost 3, with 11 bases in between. The CDR3 runs 13 residues. Here the CDR3 reads CASSAGEVYEQYF. The CDR3 bases are TGTGCCAGTAGTGCAGGAGAGGTCTACGAGCAGTACTTC.

The chain joins TRBV11-3 to TRBJ2-2; TRBD2 matches at 8 bases. The CDR3 is made up of 14 amino acids. V was clipped by 3 bases and J by 4 bases; unmatched bases: 1. The V gene's germline CDR1 is SGHNT and CDR2 YENEEA. The CDR3 protein is CASSFGLATGELFF. The CDR3 region has the DNA TGTGCCAGCAGCTTTGGACTAGCCACCGGGGAGCTGTTTTTT.

The chain recombines TRBV2 with TRBJ1-1; D not resolved. This CDR3 contains 17 residues. V shed 5 bases and J shed 0 bases, with 19 bases lying between them. Germline lookup yields CDR1 SNHLY and CDR2 FYNNEI. The CDR3 nucleotides read TGTGCCAGCAGTAAAAGCGGCCTTTTGCTCGTGAACACTGAAGCTTTCTTT. Its translation is CASSKSGLLLVNTEAFF.

The chain recombines TRBV14 with TRBJ1-2; 7 positions match TRBD1. In germline, CDR1 is SGHDN, CDR2 FVKESK. The V segment lost 4 bases and the J segment 1 base; nucleotides outside the gene matches: 6. The CDR3 runs 15 residues. The CDR3 nucleotides are TGTGCCAGCAGCCGGGGACAGCTCCGTAACTATGGCTACACCTTC. This sequence encodes CASSRGQLRNYGYTF.

CDR3 region: CASSPGTRGRTQYF. The CDR3 DNA reads as TGTGCCAGCAGTCCCGGGACTCGCGGGAGGACGCAGTATTTT. The J gene is TRBJ2-3, the V gene TRBV27; 8 bases fit TRBD2. Trimming took 5 bases from V and 9 from J; bases not matched to a gene: 10. The germline V gene has CDR1 MNHEY and CDR2 SMNVEV (reference sequence). The CDR3 has 14 residues.

This rearrangement joins TRBV7-9 to TRBJ1-2, with a possible D match to TRBD1 (5 bases). The CDR3 consists of 14 residues. From germline, CDR1 is SEHNR and CDR2 FQNEAQ (reference sequence). Trimming took off 4 bases at V and 7 bases at J, with 16 bases between the two ends. CDR3 region: CASSSMTAQGGYTF. Here the CDR3 DNA reads TGTGCCAGCAGCTCGATGACGGCCCAGGGTGGCTACACCTTC. The whole variable domain, remainder taken from reference TRBV7-9 and TRBJ1-2, is DTGVSQNPRHKITKRGQNVTFRCDPISEHNRLYWYRQTLGQGPEFLTYFQNEAQLEKSRLLSDRFSAERPKGSFSTLEIQRTEQGDSAMYLCASSSMTAQGGYTFGSGTRLTVV.

This chain joins TRBV12-2 and TRBJ2-6. TRBV12-2 constitutes a pseudogene. The CDR3 has 19 residues. In DNA form, the CDR3 reads TGTGCAAGTCGCCCAGGGACGGAGAGAGGGTTGCCTGGGGCCAACGTCCTGACTTTC. This codes for CASRPGTERGLPGANVLTF.

The V gene is TRBV1, the J gene TRBJ2-1; TRBD2 is taken as the D call from the table, unchecked against the DNA. TRBV1 represents a pseudogene. The CDR3 sequence is 18 residues long. In nucleotides, the CDR3 is TGCACCAGCAGCCCGTCAGGACTAGCTCCTAAATCCTACAATGAGCAGTTCTTC. Translated: CTSSPSGLAPKSYNEQFF.

The chain recombines TRBV7-3 with TRBJ2-1; no reliable D call. The germline V and J ends were trimmed by 0 bases and 0 bases, with 3 bases remaining between them. The CDR3 has 14 residues. Looked up from germline, CDR1 is SGHTA and CDR2 is FQGTGA. The CDR3: CASSLTGSYNEQFF. CDR3 coding DNA: TGTGCCAGCAGCTTAACAGGCTCCTACAATGAGCAGTTCTTC.

The chain uses TRBV28 and TRBJ2-7; 7 bases agree with TRBD1. Germline assignment: CDR1 MDHEN and CDR2 SYDVKM. The length of the CDR3 is 15 residues. With 6 bases clipped from V and 2 bases from J, the junction kept 10 bases outside the gene matches. DNA for the CDR3: TGTGCCAGCAGCCCCAACTCGGGACAGACCTACGAGCAGTACTTC. This codes for CASSPNSGQTYEQYF.

The table lists this clone with a count of one. V and J are TRBV24-1 and TRBJ2-7, with D perhaps being TRBD1 or TRBD2 (5 bases each). Germline loops: CDR1 KGHDR, CDR2 SFDVKD. V gave up 4 bases and J gave up 2 bases, with 14 bases separating them. This CDR3 spans 15 amino acids. For the CDR3, the DNA is TGTGCCACCAGTGACTCGAGGGGCCTTGCCTACGAGCAGTACTTC. Its protein product is CATSDSRGLAYEQYF.

This chain links TRBV10-3 with TRBJ2-5; TRBD2 might be the D (7 bases). There are 14 residues in the CDR3. V was trimmed by 3 bases and J by 5 bases, leaving 13 bases between them. Germline CDR1 ENHRY, CDR2 SYGVKD. DNA for the CDR3: TGTGCCATCAGTGACGGGGGGCTAAGGGAGACCCAGTACTTC. It is translated as CAISDGGLRETQYF.

The table lists this clone with a few counts. The chain is built from TRBV2 and TRBJ1-2; 12 positions match TRBD1. V lost 11 bases and J lost 7; bases outside the gene matches: 11. The CDR3 consists of 14 residues. The germline gives CDR1 SNHLY, CDR2 FYNNEI. The DNA for the CDR3 is TGTGCCGGGGCCGGGGACAGGGGGCAAACTGGCTACACCTTC. Amino acid sequence: CAGAGDRGQTGYTF.

The chain combines TRBV30 with TRBJ2-1, with TRBD1 matching 7 bases. After removal of 3 bases from V and 9 bases from J, the junction contained 5 bases not matched to a gene. Germline assignment: CDR1 GTSNPN and CDR2 SVGIG (reference sequence). The CDR3 sequence is 12 residues long. The CDR3 region is CAWRGQTIEQFF. The DNA for the CDR3 is TGTGCCTGGAGGGGACAGACAATTGAGCAGTTCTTC.

The chain combines TRBV10-1 with TRBJ2-1; D not certain. The CDR3 length is 14 residues. Germline V CDR1 and CDR2: WNHNN, SYGVQD (reference sequence). With 6 bases removed from V and 7 bases from J, the gap between germline ends came to 16 bases. CDR3 DNA: TGCGCCAGCAGCCCGGGCGCCGCCGCGAATGAGCAGTTCTTC. Residues: CASSPGAAANEQFF.

This sequence joins TRBV11-2 and TRBJ2-7; 10 bases map to TRBD2. The CDR3 loop spans 15 amino acids. V was clipped by 5 bases and J by 1 base; unmatched bases: 5. CDR1 is SGHAT and CDR2 is FQNNGV in the germline V gene. The CDR3 loop is CASSLWTSGSYEQYF. The CDR3 DNA is TGTGCCAGCAGCCTATGGACTAGCGGATCCTACGAGCAGTACTTC.

The chain joins TRBV11-2 to TRBJ1-2; unclear D gene. V lost 5 bases to trimming and J lost 5 bases, with 15 bases between them. Germline V gene lookup returns CDR1 SGHAT and CDR2 FQNNGV. The CDR3 is made up of 14 amino acids. This chain's CDR3 is CASSPTVEGYGYTF. The CDR3, as DNA: TGTGCCAGCAGCCCAACAGTCGAGGGATATGGCTACACCTTC.

The gene calls are TRBV9 and TRBJ2-1; no clear D. Germline V gives CDR1 SGDLS, CDR2 YYNGEE. Trimming removed 3 bases at V and 13 bases at J, with 11 bases between. CDR3 length equals 11 residues. In nucleotides, the CDR3 is TGTGCCAGCAGCGCCACGAGTATTCAGTTCTTC. Translating it yields CASSATSIQFF.

With regard to this clone: Sequence at one end of the junction differs from germline and may be a read error. This chain joins TRBV14 and TRBJ2-1; TRBD2 matches at 12 bases. This CDR3 contains 13 residues. CDR1 is SGHDN and CDR2 is FVKESK in the germline V gene. DNA of the CDR3: TGTGCCAGCAGTTCCCGACTAGCGGGAGTAACACTCTTC. Its translation is CASSSRLAGVTLF.

V usage is TRBV7-3 and J usage is TRBJ1-6; possibly TRBD1 for D (6 bases). The CDR3 extends over 13 amino acids. V lost 2 bases to trimming and J lost 8 bases, with 7 bases between them. The germline CDR1 and CDR2 sequences are SGHTA and FQGTGA. The CDR3 here is CASSLDRYSPLHF. CDR3 DNA: TGTGCCAGCAGCTTAGACAGGTATTCACCCCTCCACTTT.

The rearrangement uses TRBV9 and TRBJ2-1; 13 bases are a match to TRBD2. Trimming cost V 0 bases and J 5 bases; bases outside gene matches: 2. This CDR3 has 16 amino acids. The germline V gene encodes CDR1 SGDLS and CDR2 YYNGEE. CDR3 DNA: TGTGCCAGCAGCGTAGAGGGACTAGCGGGAAACAATGAGCAGTTCTTC. Protein product: CASSVEGLAGNNEQFF. The full variable domain, its missing parts supplied by reference TRBV9 and TRBJ2-1, is DSGVTQTPKHLITATGQRVTLRCSPRSGDLSVYWYQQSLDQGLQFLIQYYNGEERAKGNILERFSAQQFPDLHSELNLSSLELGDSALYFCASSVEGLAGNNEQFFGPGTRLTVL.

V is TRBV15 and J is TRBJ2-5, with D maybe TRBD1 (6 bases). Germline lookup yields CDR1 LNHNV and CDR2 YYDKDF (reference sequence). V dropped 0 bases and J dropped 3 bases, with 17 bases sitting between them. This CDR3 has 17 residues. In DNA, the CDR3 is TGTGCCACCAGCAGAGATCTAGGACAGCTTAAAAAAGAGACCCAGTACTTC. Translated: CATSRDLGQLKKETQYF.

The V call is TRBV7-2, the J call TRBJ1-1; D gene unclear. V lost 1 base and J lost 12, with 15 bases in between. Germline CDR1 reads SGHTA; CDR2 reads FQGNSA. The CDR3 has 13 amino acids. The CDR3 DNA is TGTGCCAGCAGCTTAGTATTGAAAGGTCAAACTTTCTTT. Translation: CASSLVLKGQTFF.